This TCR beta chain was retrieved from a study of cytotoxic CD8 clonotypes in ibrutinib-treated CLL. Overall study: Under twelve relapsed/refractory, approximately 15 treatment-naive; roughly 17 IGHV unmutated. Findings of the study overall: Higher circulating CD8+ T-cell counts strongly accompanied higher baseline clonality, above age-matched healthy donors.

The germline gives CDR1 SGHRS, CDR2 YFSETQ. The CDR3 is made up of 13 amino acids. J was trimmed by 9 bases and V by 0 bases; bases with no gene match: 3. Comments on this clone: Its antigen is still unknown.

This table comes from immunoSEQ multiplex PCR, and its TCRdb copy is limited to in-frame clones, with some not included. The sample lists fewer than 45,000 clones; 70% to 75% were seen once. The origin of this receptor is a human donor with chronic lymphocytic leukemia. The sequences come from PBMCs, collected at disease progression, from a patient treated with ibrutinib. The J gene is TRBJ2-1, the V gene TRBV5-1; 7 nucleotides line up with TRBD2. CDR3 coding DNA: TGCGCCAGCAGCTTGGATTCGGGGGGTGAGCAGTTCTTC. It is translated as CASSLDSGGEQFF.